This is a list of T cell receptor beta chains from one sample in a study of shared clonotypes between healthy human individuals. The assay was immunoSEQ multiplex PCR, and TCRdb's table has in-frame clones only and misses some. The profile covers about 560,000 clones, with around 80% appearing a single time and 12% taken by the ten largest. The sample consisted of PBMCs. These receptors all come from a woman aged 40 to 50 in good health. Some clones in this sample may be carry-over from other donors' samples. The CDR3 runs from the conserved cysteine through the conserved F or W. A D gene is named only where the DNA matches it firmly. Where a row states a size, it is once, few, many or the class of an expanded clone; other rows omit it.

j_gene,abundance,d_gene,v_gene,CDR3nt,CDR3aa
TRBJ1-2,few,NA,TRBV7-2,TGTGCCAGCAGCTTCACTAACTATGGCTACACCTTC,CASSFTNYGYTF
TRBJ2-5,few,NA,TRBV7-7,TGTGCCAGCAGCGCTACCTCCGGGCAGCTCGGGGCCCAGTACTTC,CASSATSGQLGAQYF
TRBJ2-1,NA,NA,TRBV11-2,TGTGCCAGCAGCCGCGTTGGCAATGAGCAGTTCTTC,CASSRVGNEQFF
TRBJ1-5,NA,NA,TRBV30,TGTGCCTGGAGTGGGGGGTTACTGAGCAATCAGCCCCAGCATTTT,CAWSGGLLSNQPQHF
TRBJ2-2,NA,TRBD1,TRBV28,TGTGCCTCGTCCCCCGCCAGGGGGTTGGGCGGGGAGCTGTTTTTT,CASSPARGLGGELFF
TRBJ2-7,few,NA,TRBV7-6,TGTGCCAGCAGCTTAGAGGCTGATCTCTACGAGCAGTACTTC,CASSLEADLYEQYF
TRBJ1-3,NA,TRBD1,TRBV6-4,TGTGCCAGCAGTGAAGTCCGGGACAGGTCGATCATCATATATTTT,CASSEVRDRSIIIYF
TRBJ2-6,NA,TRBD1,TRBV18,TGTGCCAGCGCCGGGGACAGGGGAACTGCGGGGGCCAACGTCCTGACTTTC,CASAGDRGTAGANVLTF
TRBJ2-7,once,NA,TRBV7-9,TGTGCCAGCAACCAAGGGCCCGGGCTGCGCGACGAGCAGTACTTC,CASNQGPGLRDEQYF
TRBJ1-1,NA,NA,TRBV11-3,TGTGCCAGCAGCTTGACGGTCAACACTGAAGCTTTCTTT,CASSLTVNTEAFF
TRBJ2-2,NA,NA,TRBV29-1,TGCAGCGTTGACCTGAACACCGGGGAGCTGTTTTTT,CSVDLNTGELFF
TRBJ2-7,few,NA,TRBV7-9,TGTGCCAGCAGCCTACAGGGCTACGAGCAGTACTTC,CASSLQGYEQYF
TRBJ2-7,once,NA,TRBV5-1,TGCGCCAGCAGCTTGGGGTCTTACGGGACACCTCCGTACGAGCAGTACTTC,CASSLGSYGTPPYEQYF
TRBJ1-1,NA,NA,TRBV7-2,TGTGCCAGCAGCTTAGACGCGGGGACTGAAGCTTTCTTT,CASSLDAGTEAFF
TRBJ2-7,NA,TRBD2,TRBV6-6,TGTGCCAGCAGAATTACACTAGCGGGAGTAGGCGAGCAGTACTTC,CASRITLAGVGEQYF
TRBJ1-1,NA,NA,TRBV6-1,TGTGCCAGCAGGGACAGGAACACTGAAGCTTTCTTT,CASRDRNTEAFF
TRBJ2-2,NA,NA,TRBV9,TGTGCCAGCAGCGTAGGGGTTGGAGCCGGGGAGCTGTTTTTT,CASSVGVGAGELFF
TRBJ1-1,NA,TRBD1,TRBV30,TGTGCCTGGAGTGTTGGTGGGACAGGGGGGTTTGAAGCTTTCTTT,CAWSVGGTGGFEAFF
TRBJ1-5,NA,NA,TRBV7-9,TGTGCCAGCAGCCCCTCGGGTAATCAGCCCCAGCATTTT,CASSPSGNQPQHF
TRBJ1-5,few,NA,TRBV2,TGTGCCAGCAGTGAAGCACGGGGGGCTGGGCAGCCCCAGCATTTT,CASSEARGAGQPQHF
TRBJ2-7,NA,NA,TRBV10-1,TGCGCCAGCAGTGACGGGGTCTACGAGCAGTACTTC,CASSDGVYEQYF
TRBJ2-5,once,TRBD1,TRBV5-4,TGTGCCAGCAGCTTAGGGGGCGCGTCAGAGACCCAGTACTTC,CASSLGGASETQYF
TRBJ2-2,few,NA,TRBV28,TGTGCCAGCAGTTTATTTAGGGGCGCCGGGGAGCTGTTTTTT,CASSLFRGAGELFF
TRBJ2-6,few,TRBD1,TRBV7-9,TGTGCCAGCAGCCCCCGGACAGGGGCGCTCTCTGGGGCCAACGTCCTGACTTTC,CASSPRTGALSGANVLTF
TRBJ2-7,NA,NA,TRBV4-3,TGCGCCAGCAGCCAAGGGACATCCCTACGAGAGCAGTACTTC,CASSQGTSLREQYF
TRBJ2-2,many,NA,TRBV7-9,TGTGCCAGCAGCCCTAGGGCGTACACCGGGGAGCTGTTTTTT,CASSPRAYTGELFF
TRBJ2-2,NA,NA,TRBV18,TGTGCCAGCTCACCGTTCCAGGGGCAAGAAGTGTCCGGGGAGCTGTTTTTT,CASSPFQGQEVSGELFF
TRBJ2-5,NA,TRBD2,TRBV4-3,TGCGCCAGCAGCCCAGGCGGACTAGCGGGGACCCAAGAGACCCAGTACTTC,CASSPGGLAGTQETQYF
TRBJ2-7,NA,NA,TRBV6-5,TGTGCCAGCGGACCACGCTACGAGCAGTACTTC,CASGPRYEQYF
TRBJ2-1,NA,TRBD1,TRBV7-9,TGTGCCAGCAGCTGGGGACAGGGGGTAAATGAGCAGTTCTTC,CASSWGQGVNEQFF
TRBJ1-5,once,NA,TRBV19,TGTGCCGGCGCCGGGGACACCTCTCGACAGCCCCAGCATTTT,CAGAGDTSRQPQHF
TRBJ2-3,NA,NA,TRBV11-3,TGTGCCAGCAGCCGGAGCGGTAGCACAGATACGCAGTATTTT,CASSRSGSTDTQYF
TRBJ1-3,NA,NA,TRBV7-9,TGTGCCAGCAGCTTACGGGGAGACCCCATATATTTT,CASSLRGDPIYF
TRBJ2-7,NA,TRBD2,TRBV23-1,TGCGCCAGCAGTCCAATGCCTAGCGGGAGGTACGAGCAGTACTTC,CASSPMPSGRYEQYF
TRBJ2-1,NA,NA,TRBV7-9,TGTGCCAGCAGCTTAGGCGCCTATGAGCAGTTCTTC,CASSLGAYEQFF